This T cell receptor (beta chain) was sequenced for a study of memory B cells and T cells in multiple sclerosis. Findings and caveats of the study: Compartments had unequal clone-set sizes, affecting shared clonotype counts.

Concerning this clone: Its target is not known.

Data came from immunoSEQ multiplex PCR; TCRdb stores just in-frame clones and leaves some out. The profile covers 46,000 or so clones, with roughly four fifths appearing a single time and 1.1% taken by the ten largest. Stimulus-free culture yielded autoproliferating CFSE-dim and non-proliferating CFSE-high T cells, each sequenced separately. Replicate wells were pooled after around seven days of stimulus-free culture of under 5.5x10^7 CFSE-labeled PBMCs. Without exogenous stimuli, roughly 0.5 uM CFSE-labeled PBMCs were cultured serum-free. Material for sequencing was PBMCs from blood kept in culture. This TCR was recovered from a human donor with multiple sclerosis.

In DNA form, the CDR3 reads TGCAGCGTTTCCCGGGACAGGGCGTTCCACGAGCAGTACTTC. Translating gives CSVSRDRAFHEQYF. The chain uses TRBV29-1 and TRBJ2-7, with 9 positions matching TRBD1. Looked up from germline, CDR1 is SQVTM and CDR2 is ANQGSEA. J was trimmed by 5 bases and V by 5 bases; bases with no gene match: 10. The CDR3 contains 14 residues.